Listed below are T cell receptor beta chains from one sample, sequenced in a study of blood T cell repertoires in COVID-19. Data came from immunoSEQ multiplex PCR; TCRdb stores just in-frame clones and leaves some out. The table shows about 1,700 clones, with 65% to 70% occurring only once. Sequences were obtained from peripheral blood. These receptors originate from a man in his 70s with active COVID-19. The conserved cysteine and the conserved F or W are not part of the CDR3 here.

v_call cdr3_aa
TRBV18 ASKPGGGDTQY
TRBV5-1 ASSLTGARNQPQH
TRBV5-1 ASSLVSGGNYGYT
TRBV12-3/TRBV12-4 ASARGQAYGYT
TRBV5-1 ASSSEQAPHGYT
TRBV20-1 SARSQETQY
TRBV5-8 ASSQGASGPYEQY
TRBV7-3 ASNQGTGVNGYT
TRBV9 ASSVGGRWDEQY
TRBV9 ASSVGAGLYNEQF
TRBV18 ASSASGGSNTGELF
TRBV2 ASRQLHTGELF
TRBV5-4 ASSFPDSPGELF
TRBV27 ASRSRTGVGEQY
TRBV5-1 ASSITGSFEAF
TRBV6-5 ASRGTGGRIYEQY
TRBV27 ASRGRRGTGTEAF
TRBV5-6 ASSLMAGLPYGYT
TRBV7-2 ASSLTGGGGYEQY
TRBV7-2 AVMSRGFWDGYT
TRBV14 ASSPWGGPEQY
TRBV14 ASSQARQGFLNEQY
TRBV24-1 ATSGGQAFGTDTQY
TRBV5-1 ASSGAASGGRETQY
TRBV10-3 AISDRGGEGGETQY
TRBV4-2 ASSQRSGQGLSYGYT